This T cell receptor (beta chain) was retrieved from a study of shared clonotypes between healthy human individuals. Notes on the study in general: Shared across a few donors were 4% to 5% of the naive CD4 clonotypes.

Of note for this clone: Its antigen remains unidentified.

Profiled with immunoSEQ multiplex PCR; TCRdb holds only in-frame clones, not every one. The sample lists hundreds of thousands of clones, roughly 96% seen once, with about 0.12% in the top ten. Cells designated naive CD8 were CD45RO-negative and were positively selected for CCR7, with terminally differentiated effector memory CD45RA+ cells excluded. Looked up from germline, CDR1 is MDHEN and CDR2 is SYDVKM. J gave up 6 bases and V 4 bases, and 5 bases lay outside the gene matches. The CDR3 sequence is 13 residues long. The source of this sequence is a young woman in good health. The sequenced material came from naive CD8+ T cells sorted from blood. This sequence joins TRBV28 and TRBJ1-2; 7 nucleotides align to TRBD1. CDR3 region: CASSYRQGHGYTF. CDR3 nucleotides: TGTGCCAGCAGTTATAGACAGGGTCATGGCTACACCTTC.